This T cell receptor beta chain was sequenced for a study of cytomegalovirus exposure and HLA in healthy donors. Study-wide findings and caveats: Earlier results showed most TCR beta V segments being productive about 87% or about 30% of the time. The authors later found TCR association rates varying by HLA locus, with DRB1 most and HLA-C fewest. It was confirmed in vitro that a few of the CMV-associated chains were specific for CMV antigens.

About this clone itself: Its antigen is as yet unknown.

The germline V and J ends were trimmed by 1 base and 1 base, with 11 bases remaining between them. The V gene's germline CDR1 is SGHKS and CDR2 YYEKEE (reference sequence). This CDR3 region has 15 residues. Healthy people donating bone marrow made up the donors. The PCR employed 60 Vbeta primers together with 13 Jbeta primers. The repertoire was sequenced with immunoSEQ multiplex PCR; TCRdb's copy has only in-frame clones and lacks some. The sample has 200,000 or so clones; approximately 83% are singletons. Sequenced: PBMCs. This receptor was identified in a boy younger than 10 in good health and CMV-seronegative. The chain couples TRBV5-5 to TRBJ1-2; D is ambiguous. The CDR3 DNA reads TGTGCCAGCAGCTTGTTGTGGTCGGGTAACTATGGCTACACCTTC. It encodes CASSLLWSGNYGYTF. The entire variable domain, with the rest obtained from reference TRBV5-5 and TRBJ1-2, is as follows: DAGVTQSPTHLIKTRGQQVTLRCSPISGHKSVSWYQQVLGQGPQFIFQYYEKEERGRGNFPDRFSARQFPNYSSELNVNALLLGDSALYLCASSLLWSGNYGYTFGSGTRLTVV.